Sequencing of this T cell receptor beta chain was carried out in a study of CD8+ T cells in alopecia areata. Findings and limits, study-wide: Affected scalp, especially in alopecia totalis/universalis, had a higher clonality than normal scalp did.

The CDR3 extends over 12 amino acids. Trimming removed 0 bases from V and 5 bases from J, with 5 bases in between. Germline CDR1 SGDLS, CDR2 YYNGEE. Notes on this clone: Its target is unknown.

The authors extracted RNA and reverse transcribed it into cDNA as the sequencing template. Data came from immunoSEQ multiplex PCR; TCRdb stores just in-frame clones and leaves some out. Here the sample spans around 160,000 clones, over 80% being singletons. This receptor was identified in a human donor with alopecia areata. The V gene is TRBV9, the J gene TRBJ1-2; D ambiguous. This sample comprised CD8+ T cells sorted from blood, obtained at week 0. The CDR3 loop reads CASSVARYGYTF. In DNA form, the CDR3 reads TGTGCCAGCAGCGTAGCGCGTTATGGCTACACCTTC.